This T cell receptor beta chain emerged from a study of T cell responses to AZD1222 COVID-19 vaccine. Study conclusions and caveats: Donors were largely white British and mainly female; clonal diversity was possibly underestimated. The number of AZD1222 recipients seropositive at baseline was only five or six. Nearly half of spike-specific TCRs reportedly target unmutated variant regions.

The method was immunoSEQ multiplex PCR; TCRdb's version includes in-frame clones alone and lacks a portion of them. In the table there are about 160,000 clones, 85% to 95% of which are singletons. Trimming removed 4 bases at V and 10 bases at J, with 17 bases between. This CDR3 is built from 15 residues. Looked up from germline, CDR1 is LGHDT and CDR2 is YNNKEL (reference sequence). Worth noting for this clone: Its antigen is currently unknown.

The sequence derives from an adult who received the AZD1222 COVID-19 vaccine. The sequences come from peripheral blood, collected 28 days after the second AZD1222 dose. J is TRBJ1-6 and V is TRBV3-1 (or the pseudogene TRBV3-2), with D possibly being TRBD1 (5 bases). CDR3 region: CASSPGGTQWSPLHF. For the CDR3, the DNA is TGTGCCAGCAGCCCAGGCGGGACCCAATGGTCACCCCTCCACTTT.